This T cell receptor beta chain was observed in a study of blood T cell repertoires in COVID-19. Study in general: The origin of the acute and convalescent COVID-19 samples was the United States, Italy and Spain. Nucleic acid was either cDNA or gDNA, and it came from T cells, B-cell-depleted T cells, or PBMCs.

Original analysis: Nucleated cell counts were estimated from reference gene primer amplification. This table comes from immunoSEQ multiplex PCR, and its TCRdb copy is limited to in-frame clones, with some not included. Clone size and V and J calls were adopted from that table, with D and trimming inferred from the DNA. Here the sample spans under 150,000 clones, approximately 84% being singletons. V was clipped by 5 bases and J by 4 bases, with 12 bases between them. CDR3 length: 14 amino acids. CDR1 SGHTA and CDR2 FQGNSA come from the germline V gene. The sequence was obtained from a woman aged 80 or over with acute or convalescent COVID-19. This chain connects TRBV7-2 to TRBJ1-5; maybe TRBD1 (5 bases). Sequencing was done on a sample of peripheral blood. CDR3 sequence reads: CASSTEPGNQPQHF. The CDR3 coding sequence is TGTGCCAGCAGCACTGAACCAGGGAATCAGCCCCAGCATTTT.